Included here is one TCR beta chain sequence, with context. These data are taken from a study of shared clonotypes between healthy human individuals. Here immunoSEQ multiplex PCR was the method, and the copy in TCRdb shows in-frame clones only, minus some. The sample holds over a million clones; about 75% are singletons and the top ten take less than 1.5%. The CDR3 has 15 amino acids. V shed 8 bases and J 4 bases; nucleotides not matched to a gene: 7. CDR1 and CDR2 from the germline V gene are MNHEY and SVGAGI. V usage is TRBV6-5 and J usage is TRBJ2-1; 11 bases are shared with TRBD2. The sequencing input was memory CD4+ T cells sorted from blood. Subset: CD45RA-negative fraction. The sequence was obtained from a man between 18 and 29 years old in good health. The DNA for the CDR3 is TGTGCCAGCCGGGCTAGCGGGGGGCTATACAATGAGCAGTTCTTC. Amino acids: CASRASGGLYNEQFF.